One and the same sample provided the 16 T cell receptor beta chains below, sequenced in a study of cytomegalovirus exposure and HLA in healthy donors. The PCR contained 60 Vbeta and 13 Jbeta primers. Sequencing used immunoSEQ multiplex PCR; TCRdb keeps in-frame clones, though not all of them. The sample lists some 150,000 clones, roughly 72% occurring once. The source material was PBMCs. These receptors all stem from a man aged 40-49 years in good health and CMV-seronegative.

V usage is TRBV18 and J usage is TRBJ2-5, with TRBD2 identical over 7 bases. In germline, CDR1 is KGHSH, CDR2 LQKENI. The ends lost 8 bases at V and 4 bases at J; junction bases unmatched: 13. This CDR3 contains 15 residues. The CDR3 region has the DNA TGTGCCAGCACGATCAGAGACCCGGGAGGAGAGACCCAGTACTTC. This codes for CASTIRDPGGETQYF.

The chain uses TRBV5-6 and TRBJ2-7; TRBD1 agrees at 7 bases. J was trimmed by 6 bases and V by 4 bases; bases with no gene match: 16. Germline lookup yields CDR1 SGHDT and CDR2 YYEEEE. This CDR3 has 16 residues. The CDR3 reads CASSQPDRLPLGEQYF. CDR3 DNA: TGTGCCAGCAGCCAACCGGACAGGCTTCCACTCGGCGAGCAGTACTTC.

The chain carries TRBV19 and TRBJ1-1; D is ambiguous. The CDR3 is 15 residues long. The germline V gene has CDR1 LNHDA and CDR2 SQIVND (reference sequence). The V end lost 3 bases, the J end lost 1 base, and 12 bases lay between the germline ends. The CDR3 DNA is TGTGCCAGTAGTATGATCTATCGAGGGAACACTGAAGCTTTCTTT. Its protein is CASSMIYRGNTEAFF.

This clone was counted between two and nine times. The chain couples TRBV7-8 to TRBJ2-2; D may be TRBD2 (6 bases). Trimming shortened V by 5 bases and J by 0 bases, and 13 bases separated the two germline ends. This CDR3 region has 16 residues. Germline CDR1 is SGHVS and CDR2 is FQNEAQ. DNA of the CDR3: TGTGCCAGCAGCCGGGACTCAACACCGAACACCGGGGAGCTGTTTTTT. Translation: CASSRDSTPNTGELFF. The whole variable domain, filled in from reference TRBV7-8 and TRBJ2-2, reads GAGVSQSPRYKVAKRGQDVALRCDPISGHVSLFWYQQALGQGPEFLTYFQNEAQLDKSGLPSDRFFAERPEGSVSTLKIQRTQQEDSAVYLCASSRDSTPNTGELFFGEGSRLTVL.

In its sample, this clone was seen once. The chain joins TRBV18 to TRBJ2-3, with TRBD1 matching 7 bases. V lost 4 bases to trimming and J lost 14 bases; unmatched junction nucleotides: 6. In germline, CDR1 is KGHSH, CDR2 LQKENI. The CDR3 loop spans 11 amino acids. The CDR3 bases are TGTGCCAGCTCACTCGACAGGGTCTTGTATTTT. Its translation is CASSLDRVLYF.

In this sample, this clone turned up once. The chain links TRBV4-2 to TRBJ2-7; maybe TRBD2 (6 bases). V lost 0 bases, J lost 6 bases, and 18 bases lay in between. Germline loops: CDR1 LGHNA, CDR2 YNFKEQ. There are 16 residues in the CDR3. Written as DNA, the CDR3 is TGTGCCAGCAGCCAAGACGTCGGTTTAGGGAGGCGCGAGCAGTACTTC. As protein: CASSQDVGLGRREQYF.

The chain uses TRBV20-1 and TRBJ1-5; maybe TRBD1 (6 bases). This CDR3 has 11 residues. Germline CDR1 and CDR2: DFQATT and SNEGSKA (reference sequence). Deletions cut 7 bases from V and 7 bases from J, with 11 bases between. The CDR3 protein is CSVRGGQPQHF. CDR3 nucleotide sequence: TGCAGTGTCAGGGGAGGGCAGCCCCAGCATTTT.

CDR3 loop: CASSSNRVTEAFF. The CDR3 DNA reads as TGTGCCAGCAGTTCCAACAGGGTCACTGAAGCTTTCTTT. The chain recombines TRBV27 with TRBJ1-1; weak D call: TRBD1 (6 bases). The CDR3 sequence is 13 residues long. CDR1 MNHEY and CDR2 SMNVEV come from the germline V gene (reference sequence). V gave up 4 bases and J gave up 4 bases, with 10 bases separating them.

This sequence joins TRBV14 and TRBJ2-7; D gene unclear. V was shortened by 2 bases and J by 6 bases, with 14 bases between the two germline ends. This CDR3 has 14 residues. Germline lookup yields CDR1 SGHDN and CDR2 FVKESK. CDR3 loop: CASSQYYAESEQYF. The CDR3 DNA is TGTGCCAGCAGCCAATACTATGCGGAGTCCGAGCAGTACTTC.

V usage is TRBV7-2 and J usage is TRBJ1-3; the D is unclear. CDR1 is SGHTA, CDR2 FQGNSA, per germline. The ends were cut back, 1 base at V and 4 bases at J, with 14 bases in the middle. CDR3 length: 16 amino acids. DNA of the CDR3: TGTGCCAGCAGCTTAGTCGTTTCGGACTTAGGAAACACCATATATTTT. Protein sequence: CASSLVVSDLGNTIYF. Looking up the rest from reference TRBV7-2 and TRBJ1-3 gives the full variable domain: GAGVSQSPSNKVTEKGKDVELRCDPISGHTALYWYRQSLGQGLEFLIYFQGNSAPDKSGLPSDRFSAERTGGSVSTLTIQRTQQEDSAVYLCASSLVVSDLGNTIYFGEGSWLTVV.

The chain combines TRBV27 with TRBJ2-3; weak D call: TRBD1 (5 bases). The end of the DNA fits TRBJ1-5 better, so the J call may be wrong. Germline CDR1 MNHEY, CDR2 SMNVEV (reference sequence). The CDR3 has 11 residues. CDR3 nucleotide sequence: TGTGCCAGCAGTTCCGCGGGGGGGCAGCATTTT. Translated, it gives CASSSAGGQHF.

The rearrangement joins TRBV7-9 to TRBJ1-2, with 10 bases identical to TRBD1. There are 16 residues in the CDR3. Losses at the gene ends were 4 bases for V and 2 bases for J; bases not matched to a gene: 7. Germline loops: CDR1 SEHNR, CDR2 FQNEAQ (reference sequence). The CDR3 is CASSSRQGAMNYGYTF. As DNA, the CDR3 is TGTGCCAGCAGCTCGCGACAGGGGGCGATGAACTATGGCTACACCTTC.

This chain uses TRBV6-5 with TRBJ2-3; TRBD2 matches at 7 bases. V gave up 5 bases and J gave up 3 bases; unmatched junction bases: 5. Germline-derived CDR1 and CDR2 are MNHEY and SVGAGI. This CDR3 has 14 amino acids. Written as DNA, the CDR3 is TGTGCCAGCAGTACCGGGGGAGGGACAGATACGCAGTATTTT. It specifies CASSTGGGTDTQYF.

V usage is TRBV19 and J usage is TRBJ1-2; 9 bases align to TRBD1. The CDR3 loop spans 14 amino acids. V shed 5 bases and J 4 bases; nucleotides not matched to a gene: 5. Germline values: CDR1 LNHDA, CDR2 SQIVND (reference sequence). The CDR3 loop reads CASSAGQGLYGYTF. The CDR3 DNA is TGTGCCAGTAGTGCGGGACAGGGTCTCTATGGCTACACCTTC.

The rearrangement joins TRBV30 to TRBJ2-5; 9 bases match TRBD2. Trimming at V came to 5 bases and at J to 4 bases, leaving 14 bases not matched to a gene. The germline V gene has CDR1 GTSNPN and CDR2 SVGIG (reference sequence). The CDR3 length is 16 residues. The CDR3 DNA sequence: TGTGCCTGGGATCCCGGGACTAGCACTGCGGGAGAGACCCAGTACTTC. The encoded protein is CAWDPGTSTAGETQYF. The full variable domain, in which reference TRBV30 and TRBJ2-5 provide the parts outside the CDR3, is SQTIHQWPATLVQPVGSPLSLECTVEGTSNPNLYWYRQAAGRGLQLLFYSVGIGQISSEVPQNLSASRPQDRQFILSSKKLLLSDSGFYLCAWDPGTSTAGETQYFGPGTRLLVL.

V usage is TRBV7-2 and J usage is TRBJ2-5; 8 bases are shared with TRBD1. The ends lost 5 bases at V and 5 bases at J; junction bases unmatched: 7. This CDR3 contains 14 residues. Per germline, CDR1 SGHTA and CDR2 FQGNSA. CDR3 sequence (DNA): TGTGCCAGCAGCCCACGGACAGGGTGGGAGACCCAGTACTTC. It encodes CASSPRTGWETQYF.